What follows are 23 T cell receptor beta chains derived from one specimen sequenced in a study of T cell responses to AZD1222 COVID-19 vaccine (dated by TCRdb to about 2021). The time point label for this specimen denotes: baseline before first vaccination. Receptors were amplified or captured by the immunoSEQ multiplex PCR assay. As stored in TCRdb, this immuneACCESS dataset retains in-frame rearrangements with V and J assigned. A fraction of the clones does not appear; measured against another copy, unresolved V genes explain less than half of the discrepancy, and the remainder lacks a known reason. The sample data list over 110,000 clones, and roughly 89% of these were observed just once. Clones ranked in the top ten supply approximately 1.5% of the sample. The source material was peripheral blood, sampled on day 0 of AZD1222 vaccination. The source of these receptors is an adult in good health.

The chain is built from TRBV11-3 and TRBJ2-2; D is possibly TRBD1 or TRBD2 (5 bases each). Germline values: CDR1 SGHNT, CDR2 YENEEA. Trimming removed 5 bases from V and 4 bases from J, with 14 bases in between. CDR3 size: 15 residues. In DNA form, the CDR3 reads TGTGCCAGCAGCCCCGGGTTTGGGGGCACCGGGGAGCTGTTTTTT. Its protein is CASSPGFGGTGELFF.

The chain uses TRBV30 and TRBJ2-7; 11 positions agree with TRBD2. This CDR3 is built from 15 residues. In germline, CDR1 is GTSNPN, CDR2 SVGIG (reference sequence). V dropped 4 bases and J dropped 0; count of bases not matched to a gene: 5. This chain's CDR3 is CAWTSGRYSSYEQYF. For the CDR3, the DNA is TGTGCCTGGACTAGCGGGAGGTACAGCTCCTACGAGCAGTACTTC.

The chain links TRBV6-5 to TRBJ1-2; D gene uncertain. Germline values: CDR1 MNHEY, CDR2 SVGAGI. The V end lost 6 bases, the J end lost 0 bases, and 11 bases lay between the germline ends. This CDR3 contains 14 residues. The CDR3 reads CASSYKSTNYGYTF. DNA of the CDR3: TGTGCCAGCAGCTATAAGAGCACTAACTATGGCTACACCTTC.

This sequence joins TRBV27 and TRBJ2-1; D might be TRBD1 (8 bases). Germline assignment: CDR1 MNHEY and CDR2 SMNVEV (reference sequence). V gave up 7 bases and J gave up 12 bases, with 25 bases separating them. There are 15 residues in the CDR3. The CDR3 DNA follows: TGTGCCAGCACCTTCCAGGGGGGGAGACAGGGGTCGCAGTTCTTC. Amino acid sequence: CASTFQGGRQGSQFF.

CDR3 residues: CASSDGSGSLNEQFF. CDR3 nucleotides: TGTGCCAGCAGTGATGGTAGCGGGAGTCTCAATGAGCAGTTCTTC. This chain uses TRBV2 with TRBJ2-1; 9 bases are a match to TRBD2. The CDR3 has 15 residues. J lost 6 bases, V lost 3 bases, and 6 bases had no gene match. The germline gives CDR1 SNHLY, CDR2 FYNNEI.

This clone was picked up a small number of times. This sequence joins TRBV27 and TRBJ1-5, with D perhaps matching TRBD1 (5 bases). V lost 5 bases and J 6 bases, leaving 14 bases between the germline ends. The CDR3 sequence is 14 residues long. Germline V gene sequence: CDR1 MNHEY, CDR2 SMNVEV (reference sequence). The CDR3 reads CASSRTGGSQPQHF. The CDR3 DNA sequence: TGTGCCAGCAGTCGTACAGGTGGTTCTCAGCCCCAGCATTTT.

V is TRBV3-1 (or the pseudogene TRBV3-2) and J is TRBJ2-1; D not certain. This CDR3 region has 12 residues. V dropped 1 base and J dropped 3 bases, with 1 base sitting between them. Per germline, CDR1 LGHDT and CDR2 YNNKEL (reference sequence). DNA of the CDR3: TGTGCCAGCAGCCAAGTCTACAATGAGCAGTTCTTC. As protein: CASSQVYNEQFF.

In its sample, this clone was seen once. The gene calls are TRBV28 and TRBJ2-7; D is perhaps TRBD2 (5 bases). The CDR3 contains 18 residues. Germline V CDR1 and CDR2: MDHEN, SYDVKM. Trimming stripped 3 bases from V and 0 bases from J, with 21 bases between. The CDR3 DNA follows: TGTGCCAGCAGTTTCGCGGCAGGTTACATTCGGGGCTCCTACGAGCAGTACTTC. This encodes CASSFAAGYIRGSYEQYF.

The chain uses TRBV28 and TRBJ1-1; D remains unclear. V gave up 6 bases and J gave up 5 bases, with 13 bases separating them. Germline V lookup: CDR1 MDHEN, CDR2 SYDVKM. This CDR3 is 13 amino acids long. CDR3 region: CASRPRYGTEAFF. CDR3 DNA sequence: TGTGCCAGCAGACCCCGGTACGGGACTGAAGCTTTCTTT.

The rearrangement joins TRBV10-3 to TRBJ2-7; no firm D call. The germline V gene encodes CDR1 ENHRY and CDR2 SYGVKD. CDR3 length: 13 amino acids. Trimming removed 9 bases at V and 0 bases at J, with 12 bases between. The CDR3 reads CAIGPEPSYEQYF. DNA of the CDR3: TGTGCCATAGGCCCGGAACCCTCCTACGAGCAGTACTTC.

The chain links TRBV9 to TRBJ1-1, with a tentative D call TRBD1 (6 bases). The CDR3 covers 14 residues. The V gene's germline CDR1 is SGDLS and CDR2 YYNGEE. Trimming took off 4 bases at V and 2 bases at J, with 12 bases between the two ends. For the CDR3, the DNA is TGTGCCAGCAGCCCCCGGACAGCCAACACTGAAGCTTTCTTT. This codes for CASSPRTANTEAFF.

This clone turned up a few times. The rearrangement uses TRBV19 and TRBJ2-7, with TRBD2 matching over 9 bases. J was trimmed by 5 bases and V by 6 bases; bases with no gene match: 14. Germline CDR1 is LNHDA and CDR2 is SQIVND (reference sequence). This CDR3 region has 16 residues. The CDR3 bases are TGTGCCAGTAGGGTCAAGTTTGCGGGAGGGCCCCACGAGCAGTACTTC. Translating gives CASRVKFAGGPHEQYF.

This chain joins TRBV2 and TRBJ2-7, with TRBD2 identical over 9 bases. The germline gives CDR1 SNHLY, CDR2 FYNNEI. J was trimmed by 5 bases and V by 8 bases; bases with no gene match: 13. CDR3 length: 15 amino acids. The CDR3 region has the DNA TGTGCCAGCTCGGGTAGCGGGAGCCCTCGGAACGAGCAGTACTTC. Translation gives CASSGSGSPRNEQYF.

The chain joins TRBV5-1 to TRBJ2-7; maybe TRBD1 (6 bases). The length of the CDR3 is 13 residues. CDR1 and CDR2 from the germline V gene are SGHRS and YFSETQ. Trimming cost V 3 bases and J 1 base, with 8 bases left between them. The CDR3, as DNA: TGCGCCAGCAGCTCTACAGGGTCCTACGAGCAGTACTTC. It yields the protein CASSSTGSYEQYF.

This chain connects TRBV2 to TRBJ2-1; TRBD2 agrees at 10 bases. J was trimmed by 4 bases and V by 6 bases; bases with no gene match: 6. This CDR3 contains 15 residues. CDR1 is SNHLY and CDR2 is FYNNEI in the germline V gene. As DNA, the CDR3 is TGTGCCAGCAGAGTACTAGCGGGATTTTACAATGAGCAGTTCTTC. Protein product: CASRVLAGFYNEQFF.

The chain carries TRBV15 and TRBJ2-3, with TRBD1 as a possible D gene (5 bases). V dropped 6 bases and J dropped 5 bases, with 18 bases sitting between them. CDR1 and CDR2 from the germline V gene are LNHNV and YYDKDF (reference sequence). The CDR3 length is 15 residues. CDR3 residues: CATSRTPRVGDTQYF. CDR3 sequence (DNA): TGTGCCACCAGTCGCACTCCCAGGGTTGGAGATACGCAGTATTTT.

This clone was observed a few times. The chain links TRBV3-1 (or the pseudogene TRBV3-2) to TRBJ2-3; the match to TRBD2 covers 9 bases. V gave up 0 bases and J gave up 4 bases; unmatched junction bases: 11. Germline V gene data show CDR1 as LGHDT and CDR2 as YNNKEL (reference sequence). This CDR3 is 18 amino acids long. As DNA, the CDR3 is TGTGCCAGCAGCCAAGAGATTTCCCTAGCGGGGTTCGCAGATACGCAGTATTTT. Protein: CASSQEISLAGFADTQYF.

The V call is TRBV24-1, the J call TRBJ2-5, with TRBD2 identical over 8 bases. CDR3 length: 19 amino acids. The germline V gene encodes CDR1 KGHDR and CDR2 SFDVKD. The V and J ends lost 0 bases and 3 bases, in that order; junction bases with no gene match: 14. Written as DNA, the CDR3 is TGTGCCACCAGTGATTTGCAAGGCCTCGCGGGGGGAGTGGAAGAGACCCAGTACTTC. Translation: CATSDLQGLAGGVEETQYF.

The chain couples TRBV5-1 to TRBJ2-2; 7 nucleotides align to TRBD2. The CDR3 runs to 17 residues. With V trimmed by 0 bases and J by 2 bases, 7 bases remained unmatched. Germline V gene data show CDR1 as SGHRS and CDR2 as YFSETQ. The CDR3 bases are TGCGCCAGCAGCTTGGCCTCTAGCGGAGAAAACACCGGGGAGCTGTTTTTT. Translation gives CASSLASSGENTGELFF.

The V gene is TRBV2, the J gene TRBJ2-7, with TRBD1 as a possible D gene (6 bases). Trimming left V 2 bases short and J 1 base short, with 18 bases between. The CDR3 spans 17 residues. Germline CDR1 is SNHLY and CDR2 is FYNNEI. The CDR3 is CASSESDLWQGSYEQYF. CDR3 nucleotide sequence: TGTGCCAGCAGTGAATCTGATCTATGGCAGGGGTCCTACGAGCAGTACTTC.

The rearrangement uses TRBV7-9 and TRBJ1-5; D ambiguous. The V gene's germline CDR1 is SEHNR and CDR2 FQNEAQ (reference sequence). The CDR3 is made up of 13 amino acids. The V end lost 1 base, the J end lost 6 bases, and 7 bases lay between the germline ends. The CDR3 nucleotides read TGTGCCAGCAGCTTAGGTCCCTTTCAGCCCCAGCATTTT. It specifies CASSLGPFQPQHF.

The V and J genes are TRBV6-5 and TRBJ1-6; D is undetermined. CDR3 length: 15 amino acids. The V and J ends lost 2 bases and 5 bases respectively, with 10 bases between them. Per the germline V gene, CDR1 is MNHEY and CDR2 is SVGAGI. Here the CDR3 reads CASSYIRYHNSPLHF. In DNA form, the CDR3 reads TGTGCCAGCAGTTACATCCGATACCATAATTCACCCCTCCACTTT.

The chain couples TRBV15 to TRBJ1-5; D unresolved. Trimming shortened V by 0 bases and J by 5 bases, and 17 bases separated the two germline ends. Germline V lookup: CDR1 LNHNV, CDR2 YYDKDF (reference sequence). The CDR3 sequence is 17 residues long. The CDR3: CATSREVKRSRYQPQHF. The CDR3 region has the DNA TGTGCCACCAGCAGAGAGGTGAAACGTTCGCGGTATCAGCCCCAGCATTTT.